Each of the 5 T cell receptor beta chains below was sequenced from the same sample in a study of blood T cells in healthy people across ages. A second PCR, run for about 6 to 11 cycles, used a sample-barcoded 5' primer plus a J-beta primer mix. TCRdb fed the 5' RACE reads into MiXCR, producing one record per CDR3 protein. In the table there are about 1.6 million distinct CDR3 sequences, about 32% of which are singletons. Sequencing used blood. Every receptor here comes from a woman aged 25 to 39 in good health.

This sequence joins TRBV20-1 and TRBJ1-1; D not resolved. The CDR3 consists of 14 residues. Per the germline V gene, CDR1 is DFQATT and CDR2 is SNEGSKA (reference sequence). CDR3 sequence reads: CSARRVLANTEAFF. The CDR3 DNA is TGCAGCGCCCGCCGGGTTTTAGCGAACACTGAAGCTTTCTTT.

This clonotype showed up just a few times. V and J are TRBV7-9 and TRBJ2-3, with 8 bases matching TRBD2. This CDR3 has 14 residues. Germline CDR1 and CDR2: SEHNR and FQNEAQ (reference sequence). V shed 3 bases and J 4 bases; nucleotides not matched to a gene: 3. The CDR3 nucleotides are TGTGCCAGCAGCTTTGCAGCGGGGGCAGATACGCAGTATTTT. This gives the protein CASSFAAGADTQYF.

This clonotype was detected a few times. The genes are TRBV15 and TRBJ2-5, with D perhaps given as TRBD1 or TRBD2 (5 bases each). The germline V gene has CDR1 LNHNV and CDR2 YYDKDF (reference sequence). The CDR3 totals 14 residues. Trimming removed 1 base from V and 5 bases from J, with 11 bases in between. CDR3 DNA: TGTGCCACCAGCAGAGCTGGGGGTGCGGAGACCCAGTACTTC. Protein sequence: CATSRAGGAETQYF.

This clonotype was observed at least ten times. V usage is TRBV29-1 and J usage is TRBJ2-5; TRBD1 agrees at 8 bases. CDR1 SQVTM and CDR2 ANQGSEA come from the germline V gene. This CDR3 contains 16 residues. Unmatched junction bases numbered 9, after V lost 0 bases and J lost 3 bases. The CDR3 spells CSVEDLFGQGEETQYF. The CDR3 nucleotides read TGCAGCGTTGAAGACCTGTTCGGACAGGGAGAAGAGACCCAGTACTTC.

The chain recombines TRBV29-1 with TRBJ2-2; TRBD1 agrees at 7 bases. CDR1 is SQVTM and CDR2 is ANQGSEA in the germline V gene. This CDR3 is 14 amino acids long. The junction had 11 bases not matched to a gene; V was cut back by 5 bases and J by 8 bases. The DNA for the CDR3 is TGCAGCGTTCAACAGGGGCCTGGACCTGGGGAGCTGTTTTTT. It is translated as CSVQQGPGPGELFF.